A single sample gave rise to the 12 T cell receptor beta chains below, sequenced in a study of CD8+CD57+ T cells in acquired aplastic anemia. TCR beta VDJ combinations and CDR3 sequences were profiled from genomic DNA. TCRdb re-called the reads through MiXCR, storing one row per CDR3 protein. The table includes approximately 98,000 distinct CDR3 sequences, 51% detected once. Sequences were obtained from sorted CD4+, CD8+, or CD8+CD57+ T cells (not recorded which) from PBMCs. Receptor source: a human donor in good health, serving as a control.

This clonotype was counted many times. This rearrangement joins TRBV19 to TRBJ1-5; 10 bases map to TRBD1. This CDR3 is built from 17 residues. Germline lookup yields CDR1 LNHDA and CDR2 SQIVND (reference sequence). Trimming removed 3 bases from V and 5 bases from J; junction bases left unmatched: 10. CDR3 loop: CASSIGQGVCCDQPQHF. The CDR3 DNA follows: TGTGCCAGTAGTATTGGACAGGGGGTTTGTTGCGATCAGCCCCAGCATTTT.

A note on this clonotype: Mismatch with germline at one junction end may stem from a read error. The V gene is TRBV24-1, the J gene TRBJ1-2; D unresolved. The length of the CDR3 is 12 residues. Germline V gene sequence: CDR1 KGHDR, CDR2 SFDVKD. The CDR3 nucleotides read TGTGCCATCAGTGCCAATGAGTATGGCTACACCTTC. Its protein is CAISANEYGYTF.

The chain employs TRBV7-9 and TRBJ1-1; D might be TRBD1 (6 bases). Per germline, CDR1 SEHNR and CDR2 FQNEAQ (reference sequence). This CDR3 comprises 15 residues. V was shortened by 2 bases and J by 7 bases, with 17 bases between the two germline ends. DNA of the CDR3: TGTGCCAGCAGCTTAAGAGGGGGAGGGGGTCTTGAAGCTTTCTTT. The encoded protein is CASSLRGGGGLEAFF.

This rearrangement joins TRBV11-2 to TRBJ2-3; 8 bases fit TRBD2. V shed 5 bases, J shed 3 bases, and the junction held 7 bases outside the gene matches. CDR1 and CDR2 from the germline V gene are SGHAT and FQNNGV. The CDR3 loop spans 15 amino acids. For the CDR3, the DNA is TGTGCCAGCAGCCTTCGGGGGGGGACGACAGATACGCAGTATTTT. It yields the protein CASSLRGGTTDTQYF.

This chain links TRBV10-3 with TRBJ2-2, with D uncertain. This CDR3 contains 12 residues. The germline V gene has CDR1 ENHRY and CDR2 SYGVKD. Trimming removed 1 base at V and 6 bases at J, with 3 bases between. The CDR3 sequence is CAISELAGELFF. The CDR3 bases are TGTGCCATCAGTGAGTTGGCCGGGGAGCTGTTTTTT.

This clonotype was recorded a few times. The chain is built from TRBV10-3 and TRBJ2-2; D uncertain. CDR1 is ENHRY and CDR2 is SYGVKD in the germline V gene. The CDR3 is made up of 12 amino acids. V was pared by 4 bases and J by 0 bases, with 0 bases between. The DNA for the CDR3 is TGTGCCATCAGTGCGAACACCGGGGAGCTGTTTTTT. It codes for CAISANTGELFF.

The V and J genes are TRBV24-1 and TRBJ2-5, with TRBD1 as a possible D gene (6 bases). The CDR3 spans 14 residues. Deletions cut 3 bases from V and 2 bases from J, with 9 bases between. The V gene's germline CDR1 is KGHDR and CDR2 SFDVKD. The CDR3 sequence: CATSDRTVQETQYF. The CDR3 DNA reads TGTGCCACCAGTGATCGGACAGTACAAGAGACCCAGTACTTC.

This clonotype was picked up many times. V and J are TRBV19 and TRBJ1-1; possible D gene TRBD1, 5 bases. Germline V gives CDR1 LNHDA, CDR2 SQIVND (reference sequence). V shed 1 base and J shed 3 bases, with 12 bases lying between them. The CDR3 covers 15 residues. CDR3 sequence reads: CASSIVGRGDTEAFF. CDR3 DNA sequence: TGTGCCAGTAGTATAGTAGGCAGAGGGGACACTGAAGCTTTCTTT. Full variable domain (missing parts from reference TRBV19 and TRBJ1-1): DGGITQSPKYLFRKEGQNVTLSCEQNLNHDAMYWYRQDPGQGLRLIYYSQIVNDFQKGDIAEGYSVSREKKESFPLTVTSAQKNPTAFYLCASSIVGRGDTEAFFGQGTRLTVV.

This clonotype was counted many times. This chain connects TRBV2 to TRBJ2-1; maybe TRBD2 (6 bases). The germline V gene encodes CDR1 SNHLY and CDR2 FYNNEI. This CDR3 has 14 residues. V was shortened by 4 bases and J by 8 bases, with 15 bases between the two germline ends. This CDR3 reads CASSGDWVVDEQFF. DNA of the CDR3: TGTGCCAGCAGTGGGGACTGGGTAGTGGATGAGCAGTTCTTC. Full variable domain (missing parts from reference TRBV2 and TRBJ2-1): EPEVTQTPSHQVTQMGQEVILRCVPISNHLYFYWYRQILGQKVEFLVSFYNNEISEKSEIFDDQFSVERPDGSNFTLKIRSTKLEDSAMYFCASSGDWVVDEQFFGPGTRLTVL.

CDR3 in DNA: TGTGCCAGCAGCTGGGGTACGGGCACTGAAGCTTTCTTT. Amino acids: CASSWGTGTEAFF. This rearrangement joins TRBV7-6 to TRBJ1-1; no clear D gene. The ends were cut back, 4 bases at V and 4 bases at J, with 10 bases in the middle. The germline V gene encodes CDR1 SGHVS and CDR2 FNYEAQ. The CDR3 is made up of 13 amino acids.

This clonotype has only a few counts. V gene TRBV2 combines with J gene TRBJ2-5, with D uncertain. Trimming removed 2 bases from V and 7 bases from J, with 11 bases in between. The germline gives CDR1 SNHLY, CDR2 FYNNEI. The CDR3 length is 13 residues. In DNA form, the CDR3 reads TGTGCCAGCAGTGAATCGGAGATGGGGACCCAGTACTTC. Its protein is CASSESEMGTQYF.

V usage is TRBV10-1 and J usage is TRBJ2-5, with a possible D match to TRBD2 (6 bases). V was shortened by 9 bases and J by 0 bases, with 11 bases between the two germline ends. The CDR3 has 13 residues. Germline-derived CDR1 and CDR2 are WNHNN and SYGVQD (reference sequence). Here the CDR3 DNA reads TGCGCCAGTTCCCGGGACTACCAAGAGACCCAGTACTTC. This translates into CASSRDYQETQYF.